Listed here are 7 T cell receptor beta chains from one sample, sequenced in a study of human T cells and chemical hapten exposure. The time point denotes: patch test 1, 2 weeks after DPC sensitization. Treatment meaning: therapeutic diphenylcyclopropenone sensitization with weekly scalp DPC. TCRdb itself ran the RACE reads through MiXCR, one entry per CDR3 protein. Of 95,000 to 150,000 distinct CDR3 sequences listed, roughly 15% are singletons. The source material was whole blood, sampled in connection with sensitization to the hapten diphenylcyclopropenone (DPC). The receptors originated from a man between 18 and 35 years old with alopecia areata. Some clones in this sample may be carry-over from other donors' samples.

The genes are TRBV12-3 or TRBV12-4 and TRBJ1-5, with TRBD1 matching 7 bases. V lost 3 bases, J lost 13 bases, and 9 bases stayed unmatched. This CDR3 contains 13 residues. In DNA, the CDR3 is TGTGCCAGCAGTTTGGACTGGGACAGCCGTCAGCATTTT. It yields the protein CASSLDWDSRQHF.

The chain uses TRBV7-6 and TRBJ2-5; no clear D. Germline V gene sequence: CDR1 SGHVS, CDR2 FNYEAQ. The CDR3 loop spans 11 amino acids. V was trimmed by 5 bases and J by 5 bases, leaving 6 bases between them. The CDR3 is CASSQEETQYF. The CDR3 DNA reads as TGTGCCAGCAGCCAGGAGGAGACCCAGTACTTC.

The rearrangement uses TRBV12-3 or TRBV12-4 and TRBJ1-2; D may be TRBD1 (5 bases). The V end was cut by 3 bases, the J end by 5 bases, with 10 bases between. CDR3 length: 13 residues. CDR3 sequence reads: CASSLGPGYGYTF. CDR3 sequence (DNA): TGTGCCAGCAGTTTGGGACCGGGATATGGCTACACCTTC.

This chain uses TRBV28 with TRBJ1-1, with D maybe TRBD1 (6 bases). The CDR3 has 18 amino acids. The germline gives CDR1 MDHEN, CDR2 SYDVKM. The V and J ends lost 3 bases and 1 base respectively, with 21 bases between them. CDR3 sequence: CASSFIYGTGTSNTEAFF. The CDR3 DNA follows: TGTGCCAGCAGTTTCATATATGGGACCGGGACATCGAACACTGAAGCTTTCTTT.

The CDR3 DNA follows: TGTGCCAGCAGTTACTCCCCCTTTGCGGGGACCTACAATGAGCAGTTCTTC. This translates into CASSYSPFAGTYNEQFF. The chain uses TRBV6-5 and TRBJ2-1; possible D gene TRBD2, 6 bases. The CDR3 has 17 amino acids. The V and J ends lost 0 bases and 2 bases respectively, with 14 bases between them. Looked up from germline, CDR1 is MNHEY and CDR2 is SVGAGI.

This clonotype appeared a few times. V is TRBV12-3 or TRBV12-4 and J is TRBJ2-3, with D perhaps TRBD2 (6 bases). The V end lost 1 base, the J end lost 10 bases, and 9 bases lay between the germline ends. The CDR3 has 12 amino acids. The CDR3 sequence is CASSLGAGPQYF. The DNA for the CDR3 is TGTGCCAGCAGTTTAGGCGCGGGACCGCAGTATTTT.

The chain is built from TRBV10-3 and TRBJ2-7; D may match TRBD1 or TRBD2 (5 bases each). Germline V gene sequence: CDR1 ENHRY, CDR2 SYGVKD. CDR3 size: 14 residues. Trimming took off 11 bases at V and 3 bases at J, with 20 bases between the two ends. In nucleotides, the CDR3 is TGTGCCTCCAGGGAGACTCCCATGGACTACGAGCAGTACGTC. It codes for CASRETPMDYEQYV.